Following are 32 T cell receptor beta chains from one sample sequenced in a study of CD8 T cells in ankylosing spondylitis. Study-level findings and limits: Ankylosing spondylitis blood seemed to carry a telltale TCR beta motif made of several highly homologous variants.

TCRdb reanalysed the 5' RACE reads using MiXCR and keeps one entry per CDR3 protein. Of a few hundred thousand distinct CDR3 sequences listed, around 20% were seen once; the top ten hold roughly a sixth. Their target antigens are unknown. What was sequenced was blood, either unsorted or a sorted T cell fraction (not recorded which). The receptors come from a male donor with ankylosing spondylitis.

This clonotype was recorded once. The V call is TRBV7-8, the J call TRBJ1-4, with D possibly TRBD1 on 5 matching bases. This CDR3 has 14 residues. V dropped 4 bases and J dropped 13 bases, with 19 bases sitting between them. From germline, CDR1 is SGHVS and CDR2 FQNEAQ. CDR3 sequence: CASSYLEDGRALFF. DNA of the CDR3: TGTGCCAGCAGCTACCTAGAGGATGGCAGGGCACTGTTTTTT.

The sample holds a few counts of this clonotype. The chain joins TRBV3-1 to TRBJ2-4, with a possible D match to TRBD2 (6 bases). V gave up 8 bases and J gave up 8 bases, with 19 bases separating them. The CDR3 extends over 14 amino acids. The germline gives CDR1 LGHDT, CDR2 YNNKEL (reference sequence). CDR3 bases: TGTGCCAGCGCCCCCCAGGGCGCGGGGTACATTCAGTACTTC. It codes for CASAPQGAGYIQYF.

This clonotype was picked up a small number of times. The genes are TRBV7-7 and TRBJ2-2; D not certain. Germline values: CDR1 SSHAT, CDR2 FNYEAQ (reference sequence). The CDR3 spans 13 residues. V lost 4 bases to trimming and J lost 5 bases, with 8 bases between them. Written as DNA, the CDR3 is TGTGCCAGCAGCTCGGACCTGACCGGGGAGCTGTTTTTT. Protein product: CASSSDLTGELFF.

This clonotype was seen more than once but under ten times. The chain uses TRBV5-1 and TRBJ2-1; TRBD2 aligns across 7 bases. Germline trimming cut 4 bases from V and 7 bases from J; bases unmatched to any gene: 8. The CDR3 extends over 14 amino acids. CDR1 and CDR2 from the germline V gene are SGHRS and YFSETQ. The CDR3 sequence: CASSPGGGENEQFF. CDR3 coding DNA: TGCGCCAGCAGCCCTGGGGGGGGGGAGAATGAGCAGTTCTTC. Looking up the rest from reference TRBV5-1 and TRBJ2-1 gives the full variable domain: KAGVTQTPRYLIKTRGQQVTLSCSPISGHRSVSWYQQTPGQGLQFLFEYFSETQRNKGNFPGRFSGRQFSNSRSEMNVSTLELGDSALYLCASSPGGGENEQFFGPGTRLTVL.

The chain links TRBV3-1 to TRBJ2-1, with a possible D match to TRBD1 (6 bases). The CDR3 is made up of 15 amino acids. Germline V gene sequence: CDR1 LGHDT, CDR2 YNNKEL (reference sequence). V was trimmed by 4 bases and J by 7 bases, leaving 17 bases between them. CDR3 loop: CASSPLTQGRNEQFF. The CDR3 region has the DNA TGTGCCAGCAGCCCACTCACACAGGGTAGGAATGAGCAGTTCTTC.

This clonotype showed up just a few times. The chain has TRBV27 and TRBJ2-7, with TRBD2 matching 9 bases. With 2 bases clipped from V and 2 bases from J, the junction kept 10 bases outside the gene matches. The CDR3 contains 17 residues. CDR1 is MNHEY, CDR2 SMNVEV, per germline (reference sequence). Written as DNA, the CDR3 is TGTGCCAGCAGTTTACTGACTAGCGGAGCTGACCCCTACGAGCAGTACTTC. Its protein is CASSLLTSGADPYEQYF.

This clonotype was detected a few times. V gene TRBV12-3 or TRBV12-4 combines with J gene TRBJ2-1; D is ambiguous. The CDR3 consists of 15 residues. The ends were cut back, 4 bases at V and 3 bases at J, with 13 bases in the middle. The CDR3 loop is CASSSLPTGYNEQFF. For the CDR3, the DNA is TGTGCCAGCAGTTCCCTACCAACTGGCTACAATGAGCAGTTCTTC.

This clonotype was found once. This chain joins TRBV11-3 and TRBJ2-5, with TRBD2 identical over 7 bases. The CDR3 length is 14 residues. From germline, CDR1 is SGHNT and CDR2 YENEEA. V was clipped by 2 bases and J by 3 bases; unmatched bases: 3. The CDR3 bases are TGTGCCAGCAGCTTAAGCGGGAACAAAGAGACCCAGTACTTC. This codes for CASSLSGNKETQYF.

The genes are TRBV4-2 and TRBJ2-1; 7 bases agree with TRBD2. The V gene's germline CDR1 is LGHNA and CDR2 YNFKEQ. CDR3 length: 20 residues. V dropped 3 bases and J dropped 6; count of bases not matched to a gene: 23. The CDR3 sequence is CASSQRVGRAHLRLINEQFF. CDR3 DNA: TGTGCCAGCAGCCAGCGAGTAGGGAGGGCCCACCTCCGGCTAATCAATGAGCAGTTCTTC.

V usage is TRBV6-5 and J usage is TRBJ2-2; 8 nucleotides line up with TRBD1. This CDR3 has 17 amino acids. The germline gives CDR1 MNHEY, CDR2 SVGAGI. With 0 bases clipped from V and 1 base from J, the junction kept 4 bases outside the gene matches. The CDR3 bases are TGTGCCAGCAGTTACTCGTTTGGGACAGGGAACACCGGGGAGCTGTTTTTT. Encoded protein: CASSYSFGTGNTGELFF.

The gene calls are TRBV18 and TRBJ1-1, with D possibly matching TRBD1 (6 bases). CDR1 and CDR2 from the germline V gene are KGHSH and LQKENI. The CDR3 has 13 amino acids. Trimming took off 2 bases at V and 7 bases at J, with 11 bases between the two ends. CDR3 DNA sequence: TGTGCCAGCTCACCATTACAGGGAGATGAAGCTTTCTTT. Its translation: CASSPLQGDEAFF.

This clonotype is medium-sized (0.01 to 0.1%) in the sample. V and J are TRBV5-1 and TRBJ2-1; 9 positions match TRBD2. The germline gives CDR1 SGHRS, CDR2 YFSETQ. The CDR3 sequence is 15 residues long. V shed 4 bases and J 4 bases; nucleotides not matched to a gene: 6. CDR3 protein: CASSLGLANYNEQFF. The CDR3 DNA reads TGCGCCAGCAGCCTAGGACTAGCGAATTACAATGAGCAGTTCTTC.

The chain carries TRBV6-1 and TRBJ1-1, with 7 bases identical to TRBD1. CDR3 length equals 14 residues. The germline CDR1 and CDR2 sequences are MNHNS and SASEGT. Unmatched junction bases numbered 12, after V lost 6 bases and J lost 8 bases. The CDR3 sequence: CASRDRVRDKEAFF. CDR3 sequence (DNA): TGTGCCAGCAGAGACAGGGTCAGGGATAAAGAAGCTTTCTTT.

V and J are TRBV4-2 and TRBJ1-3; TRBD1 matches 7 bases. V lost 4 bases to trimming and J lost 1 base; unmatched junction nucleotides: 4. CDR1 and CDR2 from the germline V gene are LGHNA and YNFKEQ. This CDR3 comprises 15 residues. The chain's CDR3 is CASSPGQTSGNTIYF. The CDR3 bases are TGTGCCAGCAGCCCGGGACAGACTTCTGGAAACACCATATATTTT.

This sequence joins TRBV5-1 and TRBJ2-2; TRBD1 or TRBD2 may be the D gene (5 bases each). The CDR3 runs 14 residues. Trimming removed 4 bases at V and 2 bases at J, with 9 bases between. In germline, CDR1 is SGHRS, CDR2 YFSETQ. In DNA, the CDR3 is TGCGCCAGCAGCGGGGACCCAAACACCGGGGAGCTGTTTTTT. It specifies CASSGDPNTGELFF.

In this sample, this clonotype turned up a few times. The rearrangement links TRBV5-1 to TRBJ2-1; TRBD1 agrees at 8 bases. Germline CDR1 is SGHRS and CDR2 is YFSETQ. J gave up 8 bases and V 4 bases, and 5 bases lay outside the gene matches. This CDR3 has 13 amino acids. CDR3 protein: CASSPDREDEQFF. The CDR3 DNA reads TGCGCCAGCAGCCCGGACAGGGAGGATGAGCAGTTCTTC.

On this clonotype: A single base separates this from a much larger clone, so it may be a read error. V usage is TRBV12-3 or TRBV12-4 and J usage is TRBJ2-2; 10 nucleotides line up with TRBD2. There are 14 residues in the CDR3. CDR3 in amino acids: CAGRIAGGGGELFF. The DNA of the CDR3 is TGTGCCGGCAGGATAGCGGGAGGTGGCGGGGAGCTGTTTTTT.

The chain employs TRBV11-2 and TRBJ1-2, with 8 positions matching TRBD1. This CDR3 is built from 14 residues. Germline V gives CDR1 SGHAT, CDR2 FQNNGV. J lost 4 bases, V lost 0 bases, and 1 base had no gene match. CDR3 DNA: TGTGCCAGCAGCTTAGATACAGGGGGCTATGGCTACACCTTC. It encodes CASSLDTGGYGYTF.

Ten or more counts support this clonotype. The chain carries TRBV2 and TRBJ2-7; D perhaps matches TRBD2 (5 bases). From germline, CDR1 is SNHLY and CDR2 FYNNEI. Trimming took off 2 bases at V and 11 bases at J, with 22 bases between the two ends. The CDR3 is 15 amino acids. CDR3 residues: CASSESRSVASVEYF. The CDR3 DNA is TGTGCCAGCAGTGAATCTCGATCGGTAGCGTCGGTGGAGTACTTC.

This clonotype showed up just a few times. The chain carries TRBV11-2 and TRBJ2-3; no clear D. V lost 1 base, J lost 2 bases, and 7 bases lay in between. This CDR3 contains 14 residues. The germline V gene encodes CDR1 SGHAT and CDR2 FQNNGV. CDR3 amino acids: CASSLGRFTDTQYF. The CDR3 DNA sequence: TGTGCCAGCAGCTTAGGCCGCTTCACAGATACGCAGTATTTT.

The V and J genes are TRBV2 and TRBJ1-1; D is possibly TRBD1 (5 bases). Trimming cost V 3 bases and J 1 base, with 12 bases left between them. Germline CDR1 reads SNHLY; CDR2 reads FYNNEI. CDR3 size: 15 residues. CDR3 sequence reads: CASSEAGLSNTEAFF. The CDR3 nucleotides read TGTGCCAGCAGTGAGGCAGGGCTTTCGAACACTGAAGCTTTCTTT.

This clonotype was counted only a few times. The CDR3, as DNA: TGTGCCAGCAGATCGGACAGGGGGCATGCTGAAGCTTTCTTT. Translated: CASRSDRGHAEAFF. This sequence joins TRBV6-2 or TRBV6-3 and TRBJ1-1, with TRBD1 matching 11 bases. V lost 6 bases and J lost 6; bases outside the gene matches: 6. CDR1 and CDR2 (germline): MNHEY, SVGEGT. The CDR3 runs to 14 residues.

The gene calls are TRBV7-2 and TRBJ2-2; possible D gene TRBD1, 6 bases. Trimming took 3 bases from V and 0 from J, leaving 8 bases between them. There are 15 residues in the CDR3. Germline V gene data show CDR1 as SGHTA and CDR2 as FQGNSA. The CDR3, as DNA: TGTGCCAGCAGCTTCGGGACAACGAACACCGGGGAGCTGTTTTTT. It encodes CASSFGTTNTGELFF.

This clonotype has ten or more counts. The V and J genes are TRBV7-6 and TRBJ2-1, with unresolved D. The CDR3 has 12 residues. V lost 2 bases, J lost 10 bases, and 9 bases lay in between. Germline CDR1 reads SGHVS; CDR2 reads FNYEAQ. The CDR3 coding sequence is TGTGCCAGCAGCTTATGGGCTCAGGAGCAGTTCTTC. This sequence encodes CASSLWAQEQFF.

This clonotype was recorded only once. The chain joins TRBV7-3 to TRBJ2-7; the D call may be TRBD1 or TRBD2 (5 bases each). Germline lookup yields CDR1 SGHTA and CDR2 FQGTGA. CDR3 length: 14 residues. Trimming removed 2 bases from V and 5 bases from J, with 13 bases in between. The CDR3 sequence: CASSLFVGVNEQYF. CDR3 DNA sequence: TGTGCCAGCAGCTTATTCGTGGGGGTCAACGAGCAGTACTTC.

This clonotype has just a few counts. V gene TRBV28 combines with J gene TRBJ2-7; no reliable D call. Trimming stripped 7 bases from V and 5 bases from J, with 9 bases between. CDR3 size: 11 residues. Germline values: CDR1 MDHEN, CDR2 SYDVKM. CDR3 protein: CASTILNEQYF. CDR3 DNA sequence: TGTGCCAGCACCATCTTAAACGAGCAGTACTTC.

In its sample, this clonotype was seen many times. The DNA of the CDR3 is TGTGCCACCAGCAGAGATCTTGGGACCCCAACCGGGGAGCTGTTTTTT. Protein: CATSRDLGTPTGELFF. This chain connects TRBV15 to TRBJ2-2; D may correspond to TRBD1 or TRBD2 (5 bases each). Trimming cost V 0 bases and J 5 bases, with 13 bases left between them. Per germline, CDR1 LNHNV and CDR2 YYDKDF (reference sequence). The CDR3 runs to 16 residues. Full variable domain (outside the CDR3, taken from reference TRBV15 and TRBJ2-2): DAMVIQNPRYQVTQFGKPVTLSCSQTLNHNVMYWYQQKSSQAPKLLFHYYDKDFNNEADTPDNFQSRRPNTSFCFLDIRSPGLGDTAMYLCATSRDLGTPTGELFFGEGSRLTVL.

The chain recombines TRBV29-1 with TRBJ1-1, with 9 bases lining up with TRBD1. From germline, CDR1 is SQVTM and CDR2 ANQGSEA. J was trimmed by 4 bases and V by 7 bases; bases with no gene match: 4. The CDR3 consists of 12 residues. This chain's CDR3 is CSGDRAGTEAFF. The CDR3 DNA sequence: TGCAGCGGGGACAGGGCAGGCACTGAAGCTTTCTTT.

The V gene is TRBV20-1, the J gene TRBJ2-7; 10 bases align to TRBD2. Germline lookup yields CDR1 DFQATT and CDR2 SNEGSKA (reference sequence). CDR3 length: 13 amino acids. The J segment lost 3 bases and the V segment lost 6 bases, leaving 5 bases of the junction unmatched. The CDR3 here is CSAWTSGFYEQYF. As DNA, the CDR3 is TGCAGTGCATGGACTAGCGGCTTCTACGAGCAGTACTTC.

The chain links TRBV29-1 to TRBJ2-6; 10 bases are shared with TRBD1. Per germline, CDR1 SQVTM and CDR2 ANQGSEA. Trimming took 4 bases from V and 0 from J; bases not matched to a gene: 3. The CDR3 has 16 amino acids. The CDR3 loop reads CSVGQGALSGANVLTF. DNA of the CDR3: TGCAGCGTTGGACAGGGGGCTCTCTCTGGGGCCAACGTCCTGACTTTC.

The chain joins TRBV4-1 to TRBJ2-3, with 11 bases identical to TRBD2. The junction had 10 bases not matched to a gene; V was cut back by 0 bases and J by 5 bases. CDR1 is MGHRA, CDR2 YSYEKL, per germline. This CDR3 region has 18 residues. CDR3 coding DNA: TGCGCCAGCAGCCAAGATCCCAACAGCGGGACTAGCGGAGATACGCAGTATTTT. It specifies CASSQDPNSGTSGDTQYF.

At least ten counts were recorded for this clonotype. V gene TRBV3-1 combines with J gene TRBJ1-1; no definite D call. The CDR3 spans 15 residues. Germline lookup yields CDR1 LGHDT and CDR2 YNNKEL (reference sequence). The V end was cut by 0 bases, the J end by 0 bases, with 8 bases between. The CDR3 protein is CASSQERSLNTEAFF. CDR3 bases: TGTGCCAGCAGCCAAGAACGCTCCCTGAACACTGAAGCTTTCTTT.